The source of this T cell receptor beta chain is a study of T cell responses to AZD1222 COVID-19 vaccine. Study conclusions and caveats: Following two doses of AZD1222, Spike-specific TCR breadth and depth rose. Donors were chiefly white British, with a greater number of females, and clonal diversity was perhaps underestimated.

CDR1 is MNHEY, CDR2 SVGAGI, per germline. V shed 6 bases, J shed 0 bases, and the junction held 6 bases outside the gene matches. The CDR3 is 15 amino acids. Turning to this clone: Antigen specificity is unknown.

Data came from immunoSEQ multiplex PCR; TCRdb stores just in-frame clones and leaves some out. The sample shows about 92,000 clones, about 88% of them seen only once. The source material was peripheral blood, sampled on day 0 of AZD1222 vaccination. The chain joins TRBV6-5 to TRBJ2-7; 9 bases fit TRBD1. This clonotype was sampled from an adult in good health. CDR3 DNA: TGTGCCAGCAGGGGGGGGACAGGGAGCTCCTACGAGCAGTACTTC. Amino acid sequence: CASRGGTGSSYEQYF.